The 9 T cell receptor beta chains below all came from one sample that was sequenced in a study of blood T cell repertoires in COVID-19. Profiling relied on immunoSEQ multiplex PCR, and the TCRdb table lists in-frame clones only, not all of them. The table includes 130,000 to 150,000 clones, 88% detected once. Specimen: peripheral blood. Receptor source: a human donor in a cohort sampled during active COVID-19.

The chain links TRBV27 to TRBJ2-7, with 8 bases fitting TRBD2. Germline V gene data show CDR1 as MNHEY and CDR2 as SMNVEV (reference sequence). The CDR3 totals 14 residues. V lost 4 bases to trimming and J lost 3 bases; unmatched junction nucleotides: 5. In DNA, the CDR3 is TGTGCCAGCAGTTCCGGGACTAGGGTCTACGAGCAGTACTTC. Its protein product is CASSSGTRVYEQYF.

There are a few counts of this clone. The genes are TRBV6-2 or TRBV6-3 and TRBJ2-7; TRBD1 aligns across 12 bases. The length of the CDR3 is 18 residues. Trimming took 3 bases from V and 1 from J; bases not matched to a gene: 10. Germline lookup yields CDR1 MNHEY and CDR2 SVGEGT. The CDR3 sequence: CASSYSAPGQGASYEQYF. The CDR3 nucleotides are TGTGCCAGCAGTTATTCCGCGCCGGGACAGGGGGCTTCCTACGAGCAGTACTTC.

The CDR3 nucleotides read TGTGCCAGCCAAAGACAGGGTTTGATCCGCTCTGGGGCCAACGTCCTGACTTTC. Its protein is CASQRQGLIRSGANVLTF. The chain carries TRBV18 and TRBJ2-6; 7 bases line up with TRBD1. Germline CDR1 and CDR2: KGHSH and LQKENI. The CDR3 totals 18 residues. Trimming removed 8 bases from V and 0 bases from J; junction bases left unmatched: 13.

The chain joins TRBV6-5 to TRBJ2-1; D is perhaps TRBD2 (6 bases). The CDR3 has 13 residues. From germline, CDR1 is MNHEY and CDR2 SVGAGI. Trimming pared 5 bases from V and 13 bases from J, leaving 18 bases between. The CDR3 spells CASSLRDPWDQFF. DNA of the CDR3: TGTGCCAGCAGTCTGCGGGACCCATGGGACCAGTTCTTC.

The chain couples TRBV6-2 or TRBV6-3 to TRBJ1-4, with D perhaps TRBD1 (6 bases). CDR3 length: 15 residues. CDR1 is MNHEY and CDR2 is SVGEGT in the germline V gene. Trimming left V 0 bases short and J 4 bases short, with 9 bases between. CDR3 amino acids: CASSYSDRSNEKLFF. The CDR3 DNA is TGTGCCAGCAGTTACTCTGACAGGAGTAATGAAAAACTGTTTTTT.

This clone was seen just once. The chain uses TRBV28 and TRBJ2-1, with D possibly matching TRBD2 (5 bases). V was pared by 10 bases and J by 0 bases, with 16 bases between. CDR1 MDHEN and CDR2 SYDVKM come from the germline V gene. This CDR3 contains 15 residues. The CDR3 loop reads CATGPSGSSYNEQFF. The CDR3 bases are TGTGCCACCGGACCGAGCGGAAGCTCCTACAATGAGCAGTTCTTC.

In DNA form, the CDR3 reads TGTGCCAGCAGCTCGATGGGACTACTTCAAGAGACCCAGTACTTC. This gives the protein CASSSMGLLQETQYF. The chain couples TRBV13 to TRBJ2-5; 7 bases line up with TRBD2. The CDR3 sequence is 15 residues long. Trimming cost V 4 bases and J 2 bases; bases outside gene matches: 7. Per the germline V gene, CDR1 is PRHDT and CDR2 is FYEKMQ (reference sequence).

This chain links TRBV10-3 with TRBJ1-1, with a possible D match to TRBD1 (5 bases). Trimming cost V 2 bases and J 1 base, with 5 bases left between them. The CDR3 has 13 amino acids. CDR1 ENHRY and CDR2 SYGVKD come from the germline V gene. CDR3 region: CAISEGANTEAFF. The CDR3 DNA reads TGTGCCATCAGTGAGGGGGCGAACACTGAAGCTTTCTTT.

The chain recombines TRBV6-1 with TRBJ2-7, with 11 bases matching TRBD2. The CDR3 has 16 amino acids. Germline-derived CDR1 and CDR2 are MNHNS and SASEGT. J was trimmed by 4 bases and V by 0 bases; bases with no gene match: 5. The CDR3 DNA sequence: TGTGCCAGCAGTGAAGCTAGCGGGAGGGCGGGTTACGAGCAGTACTTC. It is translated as CASSEASGRAGYEQYF.